This T cell receptor beta chain was sequenced in a study of T cell responses to AZD1222 COVID-19 vaccine (dated by TCRdb to the early 2020s). With regard to the full study: AZD1222 recipients given second doses at about 4 weeks or at about 12 weeks were pooled, since spike-specific TCR depth and breadth were not found to differ between the two schedules. TCR sequencing covered roughly 230 trial participants: around 210 given two doses of AZD1222 and 26 given two doses of MenACWY control vaccine. Trial participants were enrolled by age into 18-55, 56-69 and 70-plus year subgroups, with about 150, 28 and 57 TCR-sequenced participants respectively.

According to the study, the label for this sample's time point signals: baseline before first vaccination. Vaccinee samples came from UK trials COV001 and COV002, including a single-blind randomized controlled phase 2/3 trial of AZD1222 (ChAdOx1 nCoV-19) in healthy adults. For TCRbeta chain sequencing, PBMC samples from trial participants were taken at day 0 and at day 28 after the second dose. On this clone itself: The specificity of this receptor is unknown. Base qualities are missing; no much larger clone stands one base away.

The CDR3 regions of human TCRbeta chains were subjected to immunosequencing. As for how the authors treated the data: Repertoire TCRs were checked for matches against a reference library of SARS-CoV-2-specific TCRs that had been generated using the MIRA antigen-specificity platform. Breadth meant the fraction of unique TCRs that were SARS-CoV-2-associated, whereas depth meant the fraction of total T cells that were SARS-CoV-2-associated. Using the MIRA data, each spike-specific TCR was assigned both to the spike region to which the TCR was reactive and to a CD4 or CD8 class. Log10-transformed breadth and depth values were compared by one-way ANOVA with Sidak's multiple comparisons tests. Imported from immuneACCESS, the table was reduced by TCRdb to in-frame sequences with V and J called. These copies leave out some clones; in studies compared against another copy, an unresolved V gene accounts for under half, and the cause of the remainder is not known. V, J and clone size are those of that table, while D and trimming were read from the DNA. In this sample the table shows approximately 65,000 clones, about nine tenths of which occur a single time. The ten largest account for less than 9% of the sample.

General study outcomes and caveats: Because no day 14 peak-response samples were available, repertoires were characterized only after the peak T cell response. In the small 56-69-year group, the increase in depth fell short of significance, most likely because of low power. Participants were mostly white British and included more females than males, and it was suggested by the authors that clonal diversity may have been underestimated. After two AZD1222 doses, both the breadth and the depth of spike-specific TCRs were significantly higher than at day 0 and than in MenACWY recipients. Vaccine-associated CD4 TCRs spanned the whole spike protein, with dominant responses in regions 160-218 and 743-854. Conclusions about previously exposed vaccinees were limited because only a handful of AZD1222 recipients were SARS-CoV-2 seropositive at baseline. Reportedly, close to half of the unique spike-specific TCRs recognized epitopes lying outside the regions that are mutated in the B.1.351 and B.1.1.7 variants.

Clipping removes 6 bases from V and 2 bases from J, with 9 as the unmatched junction base count. The germline V gene specifies KGHSH as CDR1 and LQKENI as CDR2. Taken from cysteine to phenylalanine, the CDR3 has 15 residues. The read is trimmed to its CDR3 DNA, 45 bases read in frame from base 1. The receptor comes from an adult in good health. Recombination joined TRBV18 with TRBJ2-5; the junction holds 7 bases that match TRBD1. Material: peripheral blood, obtained on day 0 of AZD1222 vaccination. The bases are TGTGCCAGCTCGCCGGGACAGTTGGCGCAAGAGACCCAGTACTTC. The translation is CASSPGQLAQETQYF.